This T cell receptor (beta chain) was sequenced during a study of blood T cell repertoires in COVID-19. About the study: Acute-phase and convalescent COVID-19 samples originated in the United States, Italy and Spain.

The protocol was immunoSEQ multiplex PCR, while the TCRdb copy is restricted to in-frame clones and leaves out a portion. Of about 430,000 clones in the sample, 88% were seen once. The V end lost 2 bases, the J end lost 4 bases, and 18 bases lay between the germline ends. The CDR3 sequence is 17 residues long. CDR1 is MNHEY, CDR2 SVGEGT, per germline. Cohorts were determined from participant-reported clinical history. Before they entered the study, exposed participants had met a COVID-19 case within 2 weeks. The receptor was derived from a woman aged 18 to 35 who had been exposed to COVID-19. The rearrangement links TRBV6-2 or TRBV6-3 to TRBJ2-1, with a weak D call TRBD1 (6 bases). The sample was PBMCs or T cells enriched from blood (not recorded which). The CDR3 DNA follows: TGTGCCAGCAGTTACGCCTCACTCGGACAGCATTACAATGAGCAGTTCTTC. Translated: CASSYASLGQHYNEQFF.